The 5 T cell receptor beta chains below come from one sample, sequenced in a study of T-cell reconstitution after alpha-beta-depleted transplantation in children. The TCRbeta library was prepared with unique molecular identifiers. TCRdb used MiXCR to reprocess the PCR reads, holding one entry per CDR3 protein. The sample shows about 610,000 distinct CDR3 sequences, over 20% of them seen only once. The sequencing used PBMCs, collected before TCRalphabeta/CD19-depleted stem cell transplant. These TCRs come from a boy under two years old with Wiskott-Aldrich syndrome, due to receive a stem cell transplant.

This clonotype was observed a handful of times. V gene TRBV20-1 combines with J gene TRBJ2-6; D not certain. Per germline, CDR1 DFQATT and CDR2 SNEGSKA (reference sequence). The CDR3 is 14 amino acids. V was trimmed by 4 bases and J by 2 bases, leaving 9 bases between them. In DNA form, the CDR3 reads TGCAGTGCTACCCTAATCCCTGGGGCCAACGTCCTGACTTTC. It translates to CSATLIPGANVLTF.

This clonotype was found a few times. Here the CDR3 DNA reads TGTGCCATCAGTGACACATCCTACGAGCAGTACTTC. It specifies CAISDTSYEQYF. The chain couples TRBV10-3 to TRBJ2-7; unclear D gene. V was cut by 3 bases and J by 1 base, with 4 bases left in between. The CDR3 spans 12 residues. In germline, CDR1 is ENHRY, CDR2 SYGVKD.

CDR3 in DNA: TGCAGTGCTAGCCTAGCGGGAGTGCTTCAAGAGACCCAGTACTTC. Its protein product is CSASLAGVLQETQYF. V and J are TRBV20-1 and TRBJ2-5, with 10 nucleotides matching TRBD2. CDR3 size: 15 residues. Trimming took 3 bases from V and 2 from J; bases not matched to a gene: 6. The germline V gene encodes CDR1 DFQATT and CDR2 SNEGSKA (reference sequence).

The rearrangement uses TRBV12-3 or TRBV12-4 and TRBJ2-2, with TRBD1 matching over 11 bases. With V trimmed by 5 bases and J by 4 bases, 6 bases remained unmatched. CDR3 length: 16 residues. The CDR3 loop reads CASSRDRGISTGELFF. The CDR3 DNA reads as TGTGCCAGCAGTAGGGACAGGGGGATAAGCACCGGGGAGCTGTTTTTT.

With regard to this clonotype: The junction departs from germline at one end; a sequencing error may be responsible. The CDR3 nucleotides read TGTGCCAGCAGCCAAGGCTACGAGCAGCACTTC. Translating gives CASSQGYEQHF. The chain uses TRBV3-1 and TRBJ2-7, with no clear D. The CDR3 consists of 11 residues. From germline, CDR1 is LGHDT and CDR2 YNNKEL (reference sequence).